Shown below are 25 T cell receptor beta chains from a single sample sequenced in a study of cytomegalovirus exposure and HLA in healthy donors. 60 Vbeta and 13 Jbeta primers were used in PCR. Produced via immunoSEQ multiplex PCR; TCRdb's table is partial and in-frame only. The sample lists fewer than 120,000 clones; under 85% were seen once. Source material: PBMCs. The receptor source for this set is a man under 40 in good health and CMV-seropositive.

This chain connects TRBV2 to TRBJ1-2; D unresolved. Germline values: CDR1 SNHLY, CDR2 FYNNEI. The CDR3 extends over 14 amino acids. V was clipped by 0 bases and J by 2 bases, with 7 bases between them. This CDR3 reads CASSEARENYGYTF. The CDR3 bases are TGTGCCAGCAGTGAAGCGCGGGAAAACTATGGCTACACCTTC.

The rearrangement uses TRBV18 and TRBJ1-3; TRBD1 is a possible D gene (6 bases). CDR1 is KGHSH, CDR2 LQKENI, per germline. V was pared by 0 bases and J by 3 bases, with 21 bases between. CDR3 length: 19 residues. CDR3 nucleotides: TGTGCCAGCTCACCACCGGGTTCAGGGGCCGCTTTAAGTGGAAACACCATATATTTT. Translating gives CASSPPGSGAALSGNTIYF. The full variable domain, with the rest looked up from reference TRBV18 and TRBJ1-3, is NAGVMQNPRHLVRRRGQEARLRCSPMKGHSHVYWYRQLPEEGLKFMVYLQKENIIDESGMPKERFSAEFPKEGPSILRIQQVVRGDSAAYFCASSPPGSGAALSGNTIYFGEGSWLTVV.

J is TRBJ2-5 and V is TRBV25-1; 7 bases fit TRBD2. The junction had 9 bases not matched to a gene; V was cut back by 5 bases and J by 3 bases. Germline values: CDR1 MGHDK, CDR2 SYGVNS. The CDR3 has 15 residues. The CDR3 is CASSWSSGEEETQYF. DNA for the CDR3: TGTGCCAGCAGTTGGTCCAGCGGGGAAGAAGAGACCCAGTACTTC.

The CDR3 coding sequence is TGTGCCAGCAGTTCCCGGGACAGGGGAGGAAACATTCAGTACTTC. The encoded protein is CASSSRDRGGNIQYF. The V gene is TRBV6-1, the J gene TRBJ2-4, with TRBD1 matching over 10 bases. Unmatched junction bases numbered 7, after V lost 5 bases and J lost 6 bases. The germline V gene has CDR1 MNHNS and CDR2 SASEGT. The CDR3 is made up of 15 amino acids.

CDR3 nucleotides: TGCGCCAGCAGTGAAAGGACCGGACTAGCGGGGGGCCAAGAGACCCAGTACTTC. It specifies CASSERTGLAGGQETQYF. This rearrangement joins TRBV10-2 to TRBJ2-5, with 14 bases fitting TRBD2. CDR1 is WSHSY, CDR2 SAAADI, per germline. The CDR3 contains 18 residues. V lost 3 bases to trimming and J lost 1 base; unmatched junction nucleotides: 7.

The genes are TRBV30 and TRBJ1-4; D unresolved. Trimming stripped 3 bases from V and 0 bases from J, with 5 bases between. The CDR3 sequence is 13 residues long. The V gene's germline CDR1 is GTSNPN and CDR2 SVGIG (reference sequence). CDR3 nucleotides: TGTGCCTGGAGACTTGCAACTAATGAAAAACTGTTTTTT. Encoded protein: CAWRLATNEKLFF.

The chain links TRBV6-5 to TRBJ2-3, with D perhaps matching TRBD1 (5 bases). Germline V lookup: CDR1 MNHEY, CDR2 SVGAGI. The ends were cut back, 5 bases at V and 0 bases at J, with 12 bases in the middle. CDR3 length: 15 residues. CDR3 DNA: TGTGCCAGCAGTAAGGGGTGGGCAAGCACAGATACGCAGTATTTT. It yields the protein CASSKGWASTDTQYF.

The V call is TRBV6-8, the J call TRBJ2-7; 11 bases map to TRBD2. With 7 bases clipped from V and 3 bases from J, the junction kept 17 bases outside the gene matches. Germline V gives CDR1 MNHGY, CDR2 SAAAGT. This CDR3 is built from 18 residues. The CDR3 here is CASTTTSGESKFNYEQYF. CDR3 nucleotides: TGTGCCAGCACAACGACTAGCGGGGAATCCAAATTTAACTACGAGCAGTACTTC.

CDR3 DNA sequence: TGTGCCAGCAGTTCCCTAGGAGCGGGGGGGCGAAATGAGCAGTTCTTC. The encoded protein is CASSSLGAGGRNEQFF. The V call is TRBV28, the J call TRBJ2-1; TRBD2 aligns across 10 bases. V was pared by 4 bases and J by 7 bases, with 10 bases of the junction left unmatched. Germline V CDR1 and CDR2: MDHEN, SYDVKM. The CDR3 spans 16 residues.

J is TRBJ1-2 and V is TRBV30, with D possibly TRBD1 on 6 matching bases. Germline loops: CDR1 GTSNPN, CDR2 SVGIG (reference sequence). Trimming stripped 2 bases from V and 8 bases from J, with 15 bases between. The CDR3 loop spans 13 amino acids. CDR3: CAWSIGTSGGYTF. CDR3 bases: TGTGCCTGGAGTATAGGGACATCCGGCGGCTACACCTTC.

This clone has only one observation. The rearrangement uses TRBV7-2 and TRBJ2-5; D gene ambiguous. Trimming removed 1 base at V and 3 bases at J, with 6 bases between. From germline, CDR1 is SGHTA and CDR2 FQGNSA. This CDR3 contains 13 residues. CDR3 bases: TGTGCCAGCAGCTTAGTACTAAAAGAGACCCAGTACTTC. Translated, it gives CASSLVLKETQYF.

The CDR3 coding sequence is TGTGCCAGCAGCTTCAGAGGGCACACTGAAGCTTTCTTT. Amino acid sequence: CASSFRGHTEAFF. The rearrangement joins TRBV5-6 to TRBJ1-1; D remains unclear. Trimming cost V 2 bases and J 3 bases, with 8 bases left between them. This CDR3 comprises 13 residues. Germline V gives CDR1 SGHDT, CDR2 YYEEEE.

The chain combines TRBV6-6 with TRBJ2-3, with TRBD2 matching 8 bases. This CDR3 has 14 residues. V lost 10 bases to trimming and J lost 5 bases; unmatched junction nucleotides: 11. The germline V gene encodes CDR1 MNHNY and CDR2 SVGAGI (reference sequence). The CDR3 DNA reads as TGTGCCACGAGAAGCGGGGGAGGGGGAGATACGCAGTATTTT. Its translation is CATRSGGGGDTQYF.

The genes are TRBV29-1 and TRBJ2-4, with D possibly matching TRBD1 (5 bases). The CDR3 totals 16 residues. Between the trimmed V and J ends, which lost 4 bases and 0 bases, there was a span of 16 bases. The germline gives CDR1 SQVTM, CDR2 ANQGSEA. The CDR3: CSVGWGRNLAKNIQYF. Here the CDR3 DNA reads TGCAGCGTTGGATGGGGCAGAAATCTAGCCAAAAACATTCAGTACTTC.

The chain employs TRBV28 and TRBJ1-2, with 9 bases that match TRBD1. Germline loops: CDR1 MDHEN, CDR2 SYDVKM. The CDR3 loop spans 14 amino acids. J lost 4 bases, V lost 8 bases, and 8 bases had no gene match. CDR3 sequence: CASRKGDRAYGYTF. DNA for the CDR3: TGTGCCAGCCGAAAGGGGGACAGGGCCTATGGCTACACCTTC.

This chain uses TRBV4-1 with TRBJ1-5, with 8 bases that match TRBD1. Germline CDR1 MGHRA, CDR2 YSYEKL. J gave up 0 bases and V 0 bases, and 13 bases lay outside the gene matches. There are 20 residues in the CDR3. CDR3 nucleotide sequence: TGCGCCAGCAGCCAAGATAAGGCGACAGGGGCGATTTATAGCAATCAGCCCCAGCATTTT. Translating it yields CASSQDKATGAIYSNQPQHF.

V gene TRBV5-3 combines with J gene TRBJ1-4, with D unresolved. TRBV5-3 is recorded as an ORF, its role being uncertain. The CDR3 covers 12 residues. The V and J ends lost 1 base and 10 bases respectively, with 8 bases between them. The CDR3 sequence: CARSLLFRKLFF. Here the CDR3 DNA reads TGTGCCAGAAGCTTGCTTTTTCGAAAACTGTTTTTT.

This chain joins TRBV29-1 and TRBJ1-2, with a tentative D call TRBD1 (5 bases). The CDR3 is made up of 15 amino acids. CDR1 and CDR2 (germline): SQVTM, ANQGSEA. Trimming left V 1 base short and J 6 bases short, with 18 bases between. CDR3 DNA: TGCAGCGTTGAAGTGGCGGTCTTAGCGGGGGATGGCTACACCTTC. Amino acid sequence: CSVEVAVLAGDGYTF.

Only one count was recorded for this clone. The genes are TRBV11-1 and TRBJ2-7; a weak D match, TRBD1 (5 bases). V was shortened by 1 base and J by 0 bases, with 13 bases between the two germline ends. This CDR3 spans 16 amino acids. Germline values: CDR1 SGHAT, CDR2 FQDESV (reference sequence). The CDR3 region has the DNA TGTGCCAGCAGCTTAGGGTGGGGCGGAAACTCCTACGAGCAGTACTTC. Protein sequence: CASSLGWGGNSYEQYF.

The chain uses TRBV12-1 and TRBJ2-3; TRBD2, the table's D call, lacks a check against the DNA. TRBV12-1 is a documented pseudogene. This CDR3 contains 15 residues. The DNA for the CDR3 is TGTGCCAGCACCGCCGGGAGTCGGCACTCAGATACGCAGTATTTT. It encodes CASTAGSRHSDTQYF.

The chain combines TRBV27 with TRBJ1-5; 10 positions match TRBD1. V dropped 4 bases and J dropped 3; count of bases not matched to a gene: 24. Per germline, CDR1 MNHEY and CDR2 SMNVEV (reference sequence). This CDR3 region has 22 residues. CDR3 nucleotides: TGTGCCAGCAGTTACGACGTCGGGACAGGGGCCAATCGCATGGGGCTCAATCAGCCCCAGCATTTT. Amino acid sequence: CASSYDVGTGANRMGLNQPQHF.

This clone occurred once. The V and J genes are TRBV5-1 and TRBJ2-5; D perhaps matches TRBD2 (6 bases). The V and J ends lost 0 bases and 4 bases respectively, with 10 bases between them. Germline V gene lookup returns CDR1 SGHRS and CDR2 YFSETQ. The CDR3 is 14 residues long. CDR3 nucleotide sequence: TGCGCCAGCAGCTTGGCCTTGGGGGGAGAGACCCAGTACTTC. Translated, it gives CASSLALGGETQYF.

This chain connects TRBV27 to TRBJ2-2, with D perhaps TRBD2 (7 bases). The CDR3 sequence is 17 residues long. The germline V gene encodes CDR1 MNHEY and CDR2 SMNVEV (reference sequence). The V end lost 5 bases, the J end lost 3 bases, and 19 bases lay between the germline ends. CDR3 sequence (DNA): TGTGCCAGCAGTCTCTACTGGGGGGGCTCGGACACCGGGGAGCTGTTTTTT. This translates into CASSLYWGGSDTGELFF.

The chain links TRBV4-1 to TRBJ2-3; D is unclear. The CDR3 is made up of 14 amino acids. CDR1 MGHRA and CDR2 YSYEKL come from the germline V gene. Trimming took 0 bases from V and 5 from J, leaving 9 bases between them. CDR3: CASSQDVGVDTQYF. The CDR3 DNA follows: TGCGCCAGCAGCCAAGACGTGGGCGTAGATACGCAGTATTTT.

This clone was recorded a few times. V is TRBV7-3 and J is TRBJ1-6; TRBD1 matches 10 bases. CDR1 is SGHTA, CDR2 FQGTGA, per germline. Losses at the gene ends were 5 bases for V and 5 bases for J; bases not matched to a gene: 3. CDR3 length equals 15 residues. The CDR3 DNA follows: TGTGCCAGCAGCACGGGACAGGGGCATAATTCACCCCTCCACTTT. Translation: CASSTGQGHNSPLHF.